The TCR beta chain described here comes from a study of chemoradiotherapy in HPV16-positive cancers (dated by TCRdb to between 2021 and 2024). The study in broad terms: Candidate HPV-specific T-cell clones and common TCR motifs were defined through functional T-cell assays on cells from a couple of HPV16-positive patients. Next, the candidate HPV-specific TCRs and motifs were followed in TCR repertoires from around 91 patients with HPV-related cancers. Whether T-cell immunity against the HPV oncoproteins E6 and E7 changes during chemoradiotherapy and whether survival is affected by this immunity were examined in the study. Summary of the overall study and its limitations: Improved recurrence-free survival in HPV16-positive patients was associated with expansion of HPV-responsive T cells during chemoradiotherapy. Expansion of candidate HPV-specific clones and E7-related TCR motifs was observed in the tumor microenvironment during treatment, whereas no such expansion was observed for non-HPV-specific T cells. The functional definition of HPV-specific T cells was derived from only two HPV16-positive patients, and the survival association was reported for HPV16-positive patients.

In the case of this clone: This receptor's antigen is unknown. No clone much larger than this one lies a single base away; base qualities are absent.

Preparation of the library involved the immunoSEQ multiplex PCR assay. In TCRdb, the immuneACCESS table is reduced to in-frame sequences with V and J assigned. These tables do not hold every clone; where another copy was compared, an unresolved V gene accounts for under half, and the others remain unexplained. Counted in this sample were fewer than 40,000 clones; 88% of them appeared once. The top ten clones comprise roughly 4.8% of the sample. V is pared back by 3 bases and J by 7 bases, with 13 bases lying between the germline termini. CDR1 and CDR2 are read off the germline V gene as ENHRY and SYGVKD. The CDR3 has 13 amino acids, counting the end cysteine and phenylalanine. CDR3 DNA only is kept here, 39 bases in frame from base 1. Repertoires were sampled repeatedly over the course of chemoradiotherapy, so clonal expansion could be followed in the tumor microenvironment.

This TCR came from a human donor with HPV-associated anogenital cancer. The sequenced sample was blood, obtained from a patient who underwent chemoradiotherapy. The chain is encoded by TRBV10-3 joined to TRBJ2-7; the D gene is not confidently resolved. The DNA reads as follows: TGTGCCATCAGTGAAGCGTTGGTGGGGGAGCAGTACTTC. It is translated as CAISEALVGEQYF.